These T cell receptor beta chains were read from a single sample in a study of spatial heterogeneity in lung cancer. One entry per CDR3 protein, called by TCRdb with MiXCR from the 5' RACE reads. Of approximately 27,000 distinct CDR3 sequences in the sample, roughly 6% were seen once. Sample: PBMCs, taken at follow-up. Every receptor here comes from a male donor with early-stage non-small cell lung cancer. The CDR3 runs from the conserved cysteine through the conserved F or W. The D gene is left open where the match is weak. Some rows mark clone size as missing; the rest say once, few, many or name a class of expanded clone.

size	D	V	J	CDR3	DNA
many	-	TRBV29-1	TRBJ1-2	CSVDLGDGYTF	TGCAGCGTTGATCTGGGGGATGGCTACACCTTC
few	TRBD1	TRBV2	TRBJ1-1	CASRGGYNTEAFF	TGTGCCAGCCGAGGGGGCTATAACACTGAAGCTTTCTTT
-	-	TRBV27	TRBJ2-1	CATSGLTYNEQFF	TGTGCCACCTCGGGACTGACCTACAATGAGCAGTTCTTC
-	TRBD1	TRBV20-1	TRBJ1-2	CSARAQYEDRGDGYTF	TGCAGTGCTAGAGCTCAATACGAAGACAGGGGGGATGGCTACACCTTC
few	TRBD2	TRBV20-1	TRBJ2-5	CSASVRLAGSETQYF	TGCAGTGCTAGTGTTCGACTAGCGGGATCAGAGACCCAGTACTTC
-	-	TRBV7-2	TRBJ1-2	CASNPGLRDGYTF	TGTGCCAGCAACCCGGGCCTTAGGGATGGCTACACCTTC
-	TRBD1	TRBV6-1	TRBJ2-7	CATDRGEGSYEQYF	TGTGCCACGGACAGGGGAGAGGGATCCTACGAGCAGTACTTC
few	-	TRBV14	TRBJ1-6	CASSQAVPPLHF	TGTGCCAGCAGCCAAGCAGTGCCACCCCTCCACTTT
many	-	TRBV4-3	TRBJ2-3	CASSQDLAGVGDTQYF	TGCGCCAGCAGCCAAGACCTAGCCGGAGTGGGAGATACGCAGTATTTT
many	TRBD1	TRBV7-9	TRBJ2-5	CASSLVGTGLQETQYF	TGTGCCAGCAGCTTAGTCGGGACAGGCCTCCAAGAGACCCAGTACTTC
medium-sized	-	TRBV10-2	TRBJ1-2	CASSVGIGPADGYTF	TGCGCCAGCAGTGTGGGAATCGGTCCAGCGGATGGCTACACCTTC
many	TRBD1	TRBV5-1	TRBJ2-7	CASSTWTGDNYEQYF	TGCGCCAGCAGCACATGGACAGGGGATAACTACGAGCAGTACTTC
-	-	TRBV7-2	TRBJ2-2	CASSSDGLGELFF	TGTGCCAGCAGTTCGGACGGCTTAGGGGAGCTGTTTTTT
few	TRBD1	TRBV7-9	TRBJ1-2	CASSPTTGGGHGYTF	TGTGCCAGCAGCCCGACGACAGGGGGCGGCCATGGCTACACCTTC
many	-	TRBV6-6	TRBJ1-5	CASSYPPGLSNQPQHF	TGTGCCAGCAGTTACCCCCCGGGACTTAGCAATCAGCCCCAGCATTTT